This entry is about one T cell receptor (beta chain). Profiled with immunoSEQ multiplex PCR; TCRdb holds only in-frame clones, not every one. The profile shows 40,000 to 60,000 clones, around 83% of them singletons. This specimen comes from a study of technical replicates of blood from several donors. Germline assignment: CDR1 SGHTA and CDR2 FQGNSA. The J segment lost 4 bases and the V segment lost 5 bases, leaving 6 bases of the junction unmatched. There are 14 residues in the CDR3. The V call is TRBV7-2, the J call TRBJ1-2; the match to TRBD1 covers 8 bases. What was sequenced was PBMCs. The clonotype comes from a human donor in good health. Some clones in this sample may be carry-over from other donors' samples. CDR3 in DNA: TGTGCCAGCAGCCTCGACAGGGGCCGCTATGGCTACACCTTC. Its protein is CASSLDRGRYGYTF. The full variable domain, completed using reference TRBV7-2 and TRBJ1-2, is GAGVSQSPSNKVTEKGKDVELRCDPISGHTALYWYRQSLGQGLEFLIYFQGNSAPDKSGLPSDRFSAERTGGSVSTLTIQRTQQEDSAVYLCASSLDRGRYGYTFGSGTRLTVV.